This T cell receptor beta chain was identified in a study of neurological immune-mediated disorders (dated by TCRdb to the late 2010s). For the study in its entirety: The study compared peripheral blood TCR-beta repertoires of HTLV-I-associated myelopathy (HAM/TSP) patients, multiple sclerosis patients and healthy controls using UMI-based sequencing. The approximately 100 TCR-beta libraries included longitudinal samples, technical triplicates and paired sorted CD4+ and CD8+ T-cell subsets alongside PBMC samples. The cohort included roughly 71 subjects: some 15 with HAM/TSP, some 35 with multiple sclerosis, and roughly 20 healthy controls.

cDNA synthesis used template-switch 5'RACE with a primer carrying a 10-nucleotide random unique molecular identifier tagging each TCR transcript. Every sequencing run covered 15-18 subjects and yielded more than 160 million TCR-beta sequences. The RNeasy kit was used to extract total RNA. The KAPA Real-time Library Amplification kit was used to amplify TCR-beta VDJ regions with primers for the TCR constant region and the 5'RACE anchor. Sample indexes and Illumina adaptors were added in a first PCR, and a second PCR then increased library yield. The roughly 650 bp TCR product was size-selected on a 2% E-gel SizeSelection system after Ampure bead purification. Before pooling, libraries had their quality checked on a Bioanalyzer, their concentration measured with Qubit, and their quantity determined with the Kapa Library Quantification kit. An Illumina HiSeq 2500 sequenced the libraries paired-end 2 x 150 bp. To increase sequence diversity, roughly 23-30% phiX was spiked into each library pool. Under the source paper's analysis protocol: The quality-filtered reads were processed with the UMI-based MiGEC pipeline, whose error correction step removed more than 75% of the raw TCR sequences. IMGT germline references were used for alignment of VDJ genes, and clonotypes were defined by a unique CDR3 amino acid sequence together with V-J genes. Clonal expansion, Shannon diversity and CDR3 relatedness were evaluated with VDJtools (CalcPairwiseDistances, ClusterSamples), while phylogenetic trees were built in CLCbio workbench. Clones with at least 8 unique UMIs were defined as expanded, with this threshold being based on coefficient-of-variation modelling across technical triplicates. Through fastp at Q25 and MiXCR, TCRdb rebuilt clones from the public reads, retaining in-frame beta chains. Entries are consolidated by CDR3 protein sequence, retaining the most common genes and DNA. TCRdb's processing, not the authors' own work, is the source of the V and J calls. The sample yields 50,000 or so distinct CDR3 sequences; 9% to 12% were counted once. The ten largest clones add up to roughly 20% of the sample.

The study at large found these results: TCR clonal expansion was highest in HAM/TSP patients and lowest in MS patients, with MS patients falling below even healthy controls. No identical CDR3 amino acid sequences were shared among expanded clones across subjects, suggesting private TCR-beta repertoires in all groups.

This clonotype was counted many times. It has no known antigen specificity. No base qualities exist here, and no much larger clone lies one base off it. The CDR3 holds 12 amino acids from the cysteine to the phenylalanine. Of the read, only the CDR3 DNA is kept; its 36 bases are in frame from base 1. CDR1 and CDR2 were assigned from the germline V gene as SQVTM and ANQGSEA. V is cut by 2 bases and J by 6 bases, and the space between the germline ends is 10 bases. Libraries from unsorted PBMCs were made from 2 million PBMCs kept in RNAlater at -80 degrees C until RNA extraction. Peripheral blood underwent Ficoll-Hypaque density gradient centrifugation to isolate PBMCs, which were then cryopreserved in liquid nitrogen.

The chain employs TRBV29-1 and TRBJ1-1; too little of a D gene remains to name it. Sequencing was performed on PBMCs. The TCR originated in a woman aged 40 to 50 with HTLV-1-associated myelopathy (HAM/TSP). CDR3 loop: CSVESMYAEAFF. The nucleotide sequence reads as follows: TGCAGCGTTGAATCTATGTATGCTGAAGCTTTCTTT. Reference TRBV29-1 and TRBJ1-1 proteins supply the regions before and after the CDR3; the full variable domain is: SAVISQKPSRDICQRGTSLTIQCQVDSQVTMMFWYRQQPGQSLTLIATANQGSEATYESGFVIDKFPISRPNLTFSTLTVSNMSPEDSSIYLCSVESMYAEAFFGQGTRLTVV.